The 29 T cell receptor beta chains given below trace back to one sample, sequenced in a study of blood T cell repertoires in COVID-19. Only in-frame clones appear in the TCRdb table, and some are missing; sequencing was by immunoSEQ multiplex PCR. Of 110,000 to 150,000 clones in the sample, approximately 78% were seen once. Material: PBMCs or T cells enriched from blood (not recorded which). These receptors originate from a woman between 45 and 60 years old who had recovered from COVID-19.

The V call is TRBV18, the J call TRBJ2-1; TRBD1 might be the D (6 bases). The length of the CDR3 is 15 residues. Per germline, CDR1 KGHSH and CDR2 LQKENI. V was shortened by 1 base and J by 6 bases, with 13 bases between the two germline ends. CDR3 bases: TGTGCCAGCTCACCACTACAGGGTAGGGGCAATGAGCAGTTCTTC. Encoded protein: CASSPLQGRGNEQFF.

V usage is TRBV28 and J usage is TRBJ1-1; the match to TRBD1 covers 8 bases. With V trimmed by 6 bases and J by 2 bases, 5 bases remained unmatched. This CDR3 contains 14 residues. Per the germline V gene, CDR1 is MDHEN and CDR2 is SYDVKM. The CDR3 DNA reads TGTGCCAGCAGGCCACAGGGGGGTAACACTGAAGCTTTCTTT. This translates into CASRPQGGNTEAFF.

The J gene is TRBJ1-6, the V gene TRBV11-2; 9 nucleotides align to TRBD1. Germline V lookup: CDR1 SGHAT, CDR2 FQNNGV. The V and J ends lost 5 bases and 10 bases, in that order; junction bases with no gene match: 6. This CDR3 contains 14 residues. The CDR3 bases are TGTGCCAGCAGCGGGACAGGGTGGGACTCACCCCTCCACTTT. This encodes CASSGTGWDSPLHF.

The rearrangement joins TRBV28 to TRBJ2-1, with D unclear. The CDR3 is 13 amino acids. Germline assignment: CDR1 MDHEN and CDR2 SYDVKM. V was trimmed by 3 bases and J by 9 bases, leaving 12 bases between them. Here the CDR3 reads CASSFETLGEQFF. DNA of the CDR3: TGTGCCAGCAGTTTCGAGACACTGGGTGAGCAGTTCTTC.

The genes are TRBV6-4 and TRBJ1-2, with TRBD1 matching over 9 bases. The CDR3 sequence is 13 residues long. Per the germline V gene, CDR1 is MRHNA and CDR2 is SNTAGT. V lost 6 bases to trimming and J lost 7 bases; unmatched junction nucleotides: 6. Here the CDR3 reads CASRDRGSGGYTF. CDR3 sequence (DNA): TGTGCCAGCAGAGACAGGGGGAGCGGTGGCTACACCTTC.

The J gene is TRBJ2-7, the V gene TRBV6-6; 8 bases match TRBD2. The CDR3 contains 14 residues. In germline, CDR1 is MNHNY, CDR2 SVGAGI (reference sequence). J lost 2 bases, V lost 5 bases, and 5 bases had no gene match. The CDR3 protein is CASSQRGPTYEQYV. The CDR3, as DNA: TGTGCCAGCAGTCAGCGGGGGCCAACCTACGAGCAGTACGTC.

The V gene is TRBV27, the J gene TRBJ1-5, with D tentatively TRBD1 (6 bases). Trimming pared 8 bases from V and 0 bases from J, leaving 20 bases between. Germline lookup yields CDR1 MNHEY and CDR2 SMNVEV (reference sequence). This CDR3 spans 17 amino acids. The CDR3 protein is CASRRRADSYSNQPQHF. DNA for the CDR3: TGTGCCAGCCGACGTAGGGCGGACAGTTATAGCAATCAGCCCCAGCATTTT.

The gene calls are TRBV30 and TRBJ1-5; possibly TRBD1 for D (6 bases). The germline V gene encodes CDR1 GTSNPN and CDR2 SVGIG (reference sequence). Deletions cut 2 bases from V and 4 bases from J, with 9 bases between. This CDR3 spans 13 amino acids. The CDR3, as DNA: TGTGCCTGGAGTCAGGACAGAAATCAGCCCCAGCATTTT. Its protein is CAWSQDRNQPQHF.

The V gene is TRBV7-3, the J gene TRBJ1-1; 7 nucleotides align to TRBD1. The CDR3 length is 15 residues. CDR1 SGHTA and CDR2 FQGTGA come from the germline V gene. V was pared by 2 bases and J by 5 bases, with 8 bases of the junction left unmatched. The DNA for the CDR3 is TGTGCCAGCAGCTTATTGGGCAGGGGGAAAACTGAAGCTTTCTTT. This sequence encodes CASSLLGRGKTEAFF.

The chain employs TRBV7-6 and TRBJ1-1; D is ambiguous. This CDR3 is 14 amino acids long. Deletions cut 5 bases from V and 0 bases from J, with 10 bases between. CDR1 and CDR2 from the germline V gene are SGHVS and FNYEAQ. In DNA form, the CDR3 reads TGTGCCAGCAGCCTAACAGAGATGAACACTGAAGCTTTCTTT. The encoded protein is CASSLTEMNTEAFF.

This chain connects TRBV27 to TRBJ2-5, with a weak D call TRBD1 (6 bases). CDR3 length: 12 residues. Trimming shortened V by 7 bases and J by 2 bases, and 8 bases separated the two germline ends. Germline CDR1 MNHEY, CDR2 SMNVEV (reference sequence). The CDR3 DNA reads TGTGCCAGCACGGACAGTCAAGAGACCCAGTACTTC. Its protein is CASTDSQETQYF.

V gene TRBV21-1 combines with J gene TRBJ2-1; the DNA was not used to check the table's D call, TRBD2. TRBV21-1 is a documented pseudogene. CDR3 length: 19 residues. DNA of the CDR3: TGTGCCAGCAGCAAAAATAGAAATCTAAGGACTAGCGGGGACAATGAGCAGTTCTTC. It yields the protein CASSKNRNLRTSGDNEQFF.

The chain uses TRBV28 and TRBJ2-2; a possible D gene is TRBD1 (6 bases). The ends were cut back, 6 bases at V and 0 bases at J, with 11 bases in the middle. This CDR3 contains 15 residues. Germline CDR1 and CDR2: MDHEN and SYDVKM. The CDR3 region is CASRRYRANTGELFF. The CDR3 DNA sequence: TGTGCCAGCAGGCGTTACAGGGCGAACACCGGGGAGCTGTTTTTT.

This rearrangement joins TRBV28 to TRBJ2-2; D possibly corresponds to TRBD2 (6 bases). Germline V gene sequence: CDR1 MDHEN, CDR2 SYDVKM. The CDR3 has 16 residues. The ends were cut back, 6 bases at V and 1 base at J, with 15 bases in the middle. CDR3 residues: CASSEVGSGNTGELFF. CDR3 sequence (DNA): TGTGCCAGCAGCGAAGTGGGTAGCGGGAACACCGGGGAGCTGTTTTTT.

This sequence joins TRBV27 and TRBJ2-5, with TRBD2 matching 7 bases. Germline V gene sequence: CDR1 MNHEY, CDR2 SMNVEV (reference sequence). The CDR3 sequence is 13 residues long. After removal of 8 bases from V and 10 bases from J, the junction contained 13 bases not matched to a gene. CDR3 residues: CASGSGRQGIQYF. In DNA, the CDR3 is TGTGCCAGCGGCTCCGGGAGGCAGGGCATCCAGTACTTC.

This clone came up once. V is TRBV27 and J is TRBJ1-2; weak D call: TRBD1 (5 bases). CDR3 length equals 14 residues. Trimming left V 3 bases short and J 0 bases short, with 8 bases between. Germline CDR1 MNHEY, CDR2 SMNVEV (reference sequence). The chain's CDR3 is CASSLAGSNYGYTF. The CDR3, as DNA: TGTGCCAGCAGTTTGGCAGGGTCTAACTATGGCTACACCTTC.

This chain uses TRBV4-1 with TRBJ2-4; tentative D call: TRBD1 (6 bases). The CDR3 is made up of 14 amino acids. The V and J ends lost 7 bases and 5 bases respectively, with 15 bases between them. From germline, CDR1 is MGHRA and CDR2 YSYEKL. The CDR3 DNA reads TGCGCCAGCAACAACAGGGTGGGGGAAAACATTCAGTACTTC. As protein: CASNNRVGENIQYF.

V usage is TRBV11-3 and J usage is TRBJ2-7; 7 bases fit TRBD1. The germline gives CDR1 SGHNT, CDR2 YENEEA. There are 15 residues in the CDR3. The J segment lost 6 bases and the V segment lost 4 bases, leaving 12 bases of the junction unmatched. Written as DNA, the CDR3 is TGTGCCAGCAGCTCCGGGACAGTCCTTTTTTCCGAGCAGTACTTC. Encoded protein: CASSSGTVLFSEQYF.

This clone was detected only a few times. The chain carries TRBV5-1 and TRBJ2-3; 10 bases line up with TRBD2. J lost 8 bases, V lost 4 bases, and 16 bases had no gene match. CDR1 is SGHRS and CDR2 is YFSETQ in the germline V gene. The CDR3 has 17 amino acids. This chain's CDR3 is CASSPGASGGGLRTQYF. Written as DNA, the CDR3 is TGCGCCAGCAGCCCCGGGGCTAGCGGGGGAGGATTACGTACGCAGTATTTT.

This clone was detected only once. V is TRBV6-5 and J is TRBJ1-2, with unresolved D. CDR1 is MNHEY and CDR2 is SVGAGI in the germline V gene. The CDR3 runs to 13 residues. V lost 3 bases, J lost 3 bases, and 8 bases lay in between. DNA of the CDR3: TGTGCCAGCAGTTATGGGCCGGACTATGGCTACACCTTC. Encoded protein: CASSYGPDYGYTF.

The sample holds a few counts of this clone. The chain is built from TRBV4-2 and TRBJ2-7; TRBD2 aligns across 14 bases. The ends lost 1 base at V and 5 bases at J; junction bases unmatched: 4. The length of the CDR3 is 16 residues. CDR1 is LGHNA, CDR2 YNFKEQ, per germline. CDR3 region: CASSQGLAGGRDEQYF. CDR3 bases: TGTGCCAGCAGCCAAGGACTAGCGGGGGGGCGGGACGAGCAGTACTTC.

The V gene is TRBV10-1, the J gene TRBJ2-1; D ambiguous. From germline, CDR1 is WNHNN and CDR2 SYGVQD (reference sequence). V lost 0 bases and J 2 bases, leaving 8 bases between the germline ends. CDR3 length: 15 amino acids. CDR3 nucleotide sequence: TGCGCCAGCAGTGAGTCCGGGTGGCCCTACAATGAGCAGTTCTTC. The encoded protein is CASSESGWPYNEQFF.

The chain joins TRBV30 to TRBJ1-5, with D unclear. Germline V lookup: CDR1 GTSNPN, CDR2 SVGIG (reference sequence). Trimming pared 3 bases from V and 2 bases from J, leaving 5 bases between. The CDR3 runs to 12 residues. The CDR3 protein is CAWSEGNQPQHF. The CDR3 region has the DNA TGTGCCTGGAGCGAGGGCAATCAGCCCCAGCATTTT.

The V gene is TRBV7-8, the J gene TRBJ1-2; D is undetermined. Trimming cost V 5 bases and J 8 bases, with 15 bases left between them. This CDR3 is 13 amino acids long. Germline V CDR1 and CDR2: SGHVS, FQNEAQ. CDR3 in amino acids: CASSPRRSNGYTF. DNA of the CDR3: TGTGCCAGCAGCCCTCGTCGATCTAACGGCTACACCTTC.

The genes are TRBV7-6 and TRBJ1-3; 7 bases are shared with TRBD1. The junction had 10 bases not matched to a gene; V was cut back by 5 bases and J by 0 bases. This CDR3 contains 17 residues. Germline V gene sequence: CDR1 SGHVS, CDR2 FNYEAQ. The CDR3 protein is CASSPRLDRYSGNTIYF. The CDR3 nucleotides read TGTGCCAGCAGCCCCCGACTGGACAGGTACTCTGGAAACACCATATATTTT.

V is TRBV6-5 and J is TRBJ2-1, with D maybe TRBD2 (6 bases). The germline V and J ends were trimmed by 0 bases and 6 bases, with 9 bases remaining between them. This CDR3 has 14 amino acids. Per the germline V gene, CDR1 is MNHEY and CDR2 is SVGAGI. In DNA, the CDR3 is TGTGCCAGCAGTTACTCGGGACTTTTCAATGAGCAGTTCTTC. This encodes CASSYSGLFNEQFF.

The chain joins TRBV29-1 to TRBJ2-1; D is possibly TRBD1 (6 bases). The length of the CDR3 is 16 residues. Germline V CDR1 and CDR2: SQVTM, ANQGSEA. Trimming pared 2 bases from V and 1 base from J, leaving 15 bases between. CDR3 sequence (DNA): TGCAGCGTTGAATCAGAGGACAGAGTTTCCTACAATGAGCAGTTCTTC. Its protein product is CSVESEDRVSYNEQFF.

The sample holds a few counts of this clone. The chain couples TRBV5-1 to TRBJ2-2; TRBD2 might be the D (5 bases). V lost 1 base and J lost 4, with 11 bases in between. CDR1 is SGHRS, CDR2 YFSETQ, per germline. The CDR3 is 15 amino acids. The CDR3 loop is CASSLQRGSTGELFF. The CDR3 DNA reads TGCGCCAGCAGCTTGCAACGGGGAAGCACCGGGGAGCTGTTTTTT.

The table lists this clone with a count of one. The chain joins TRBV5-6 to TRBJ1-4, with D possibly being TRBD1 (6 bases). Deletions cut 2 bases from V and 4 bases from J, with 15 bases between. The germline V gene has CDR1 SGHDT and CDR2 YYEEEE. The CDR3 contains 16 residues. CDR3 nucleotides: TGTGCCAGCAGCTTTGGCAGGGGCCGGGGTAATGAAAAACTGTTTTTT. The encoded protein is CASSFGRGRGNEKLFF.